This TCR beta chain was sequenced during a study of blood T cell repertoires in COVID-19. Study-level information: COVID-19 samples from acute and convalescent phases originated in the United States, Italy and Spain.

Under the authors' procedure: By means of reference gene primer amplification, nucleated cell counts were estimated. The repertoire was sequenced with immunoSEQ multiplex PCR; TCRdb's copy has only in-frame clones and lacks some. The DNA gave D and trimming, while V, J and clone size come from that table. The sample records over 200,000 clones, around 89% being singletons. The V gene end was trimmed by 5 bases and the J gene end by 1 base; junction bases not matched to a gene: 11. Germline-derived CDR1 and CDR2 are PRHDT and FYEKMQ (reference sequence). The CDR3 runs to 17 residues. The sequenced material came from peripheral blood. The V and J genes are TRBV13 and TRBJ1-2; 9 nucleotides align to TRBD1. This TCR was recovered from a woman between 35 and 50 years old who had recovered from COVID-19. CDR3 sequence reads: CASSPKQGAWDNYGYTF. CDR3 nucleotide sequence: TGTGCCAGCAGCCCAAAACAGGGGGCTTGGGATAACTATGGCTACACCTTC. The full variable domain, in which reference TRBV13 and TRBJ1-2 provide the parts outside the CDR3, is AAGVIQSPRHLIKEKRETATLKCYPIPRHDTVYWYQQGPGQDPQFLISFYEKMQSDKGSIPDRFSAQQFSDYHSELNMSSLELGDSALYFCASSPKQGAWDNYGYTFGSGTRLTVV.